The T cell receptor (beta chain) described here comes from a study of T cells after yellow fever vaccination. TCRdb re-derived calls from the 5' RACE reads in MiXCR, one entry per CDR3 protein. This sample has roughly 350,000 distinct CDR3 sequences, with approximately 4% found just once. In its sample, this clonotype was seen a few times. Antigen unknown. General study findings and limits: Clonotype sharing between CD4 and CD8 compartments was small.

The CDR3 sequence is 15 residues long. V was cut by 2 bases and J by 5 bases, with 17 bases left in between. CDR1 and CDR2 (germline): SGHKS, YYEKEE (reference sequence). This sequence originates from a man between 18 and 35 years old who received the YFV17D yellow fever vaccine. The genes are TRBV5-5 and TRBJ2-7; weak D call: TRBD2 (6 bases). The sample in question was PBMCs, obtained 5 days after the yellow fever booster vaccination. In DNA, the CDR3 is TGTGCCAGCAGCTTTGGGACTTCTTTAAGTGACGAGCAGTACTTC. Translating it yields CASSFGTSLSDEQYF.